Following are 32 T cell receptor beta chains from one sample sequenced in a study of identical twins. TCRdb itself ran the 5' RACE reads through MiXCR, one entry per CDR3 protein. The table shows nearly 900,000 distinct CDR3 sequences, with 9% to 15% occurring only once. This sample also belongs to another study, concerning yellow fever vaccine responses in identical twins.

Sequenced input: PBMCs. The receptors here all came from a young woman in good health.

This clonotype was seen a few times. This rearrangement joins TRBV7-2 to TRBJ2-7; the match to TRBD2 covers 10 bases. V shed 5 bases, J shed 5 bases, and the junction held 9 bases outside the gene matches. Germline lookup yields CDR1 SGHTA and CDR2 FQGNSA. The CDR3 contains 15 residues. DNA of the CDR3: TGTGCCAGCAGCCCGAGACTAGCGGGCCCCCACGAGCAGTACTTC. Encoded protein: CASSPRLAGPHEQYF. Full variable domain (rest looked up from reference TRBV7-2 and TRBJ2-7): GAGVSQSPSNKVTEKGKDVELRCDPISGHTALYWYRQSLGQGLEFLIYFQGNSAPDKSGLPSDRFSAERTGGSVSTLTIQRTQQEDSAVYLCASSPRLAGPHEQYFGPGTRLTVT.

This clonotype has more than one count but fewer than ten. The gene calls are TRBV14 and TRBJ1-4, with 10 nucleotides matching TRBD1. Germline V lookup: CDR1 SGHDN, CDR2 FVKESK. The length of the CDR3 is 15 residues. Losses at the gene ends were 2 bases for V and 6 bases for J; bases not matched to a gene: 3. In nucleotides, the CDR3 is TGTGCCAGCAGCCAAACGGGACAGGGGTATGAAAAACTGTTTTTT. Translating it yields CASSQTGQGYEKLFF.

This clonotype was counted between two and nine times. This chain links TRBV18 with TRBJ2-1, with 12 bases matching TRBD2. CDR3 length equals 15 residues. With 5 bases clipped from V and 9 bases from J, the junction kept 8 bases outside the gene matches. Looked up from germline, CDR1 is KGHSH and CDR2 is LQKENI. This CDR3 is CASSATSGRWGEQFF. CDR3 nucleotide sequence: TGTGCCAGCTCAGCGACTAGCGGGAGATGGGGTGAGCAGTTCTTC. The full variable domain, its missing parts supplied by reference TRBV18 and TRBJ2-1, is NAGVMQNPRHLVRRRGQEARLRCSPMKGHSHVYWYRQLPEEGLKFMVYLQKENIIDESGMPKERFSAEFPKEGPSILRIQQVVRGDSAAYFCASSATSGRWGEQFFGPGTRLTVL.

The chain combines TRBV7-3 with TRBJ2-2; D remains unclear. CDR1 and CDR2 (germline): SGHTA, FQGTGA. The V and J ends lost 5 bases and 1 base respectively, with 8 bases between them. There are 14 residues in the CDR3. DNA of the CDR3: TGTGCCAGCAGCCCCTACCTGAACACCGGGGAGCTGTTTTTT. This gives the protein CASSPYLNTGELFF.

The rearrangement joins TRBV12-3 or TRBV12-4 to TRBJ2-6; 7 bases agree with TRBD2. V shed 6 bases, J shed 3 bases, and the junction held 5 bases outside the gene matches. The CDR3 spans 15 residues. The DNA of the CDR3 is TGTGCCAGCAGCCCCGGGGGGTTTGGGGCCAACGTCCTGACTTTC. It translates to CASSPGGFGANVLTF.

The chain employs TRBV7-9 and TRBJ2-5; 9 nucleotides match TRBD1. There are 15 residues in the CDR3. V lost 5 bases, J lost 5 bases, and 9 bases stayed unmatched. Germline loops: CDR1 SEHNR, CDR2 FQNEAQ (reference sequence). The CDR3 sequence is CASSLGTGTDETQYF. Here the CDR3 DNA reads TGTGCCAGCAGCCTCGGGACAGGGACCGATGAGACCCAGTACTTC.

Many counts were recorded for this clonotype. CDR3 nucleotide sequence: TGTGCCAGCAGCCGTACCGGGACGGATGACACCATATATTTT. This encodes CASSRTGTDDTIYF. The gene calls are TRBV4-2 and TRBJ1-3; D is possibly TRBD1 (5 bases). V was pared by 4 bases and J by 8 bases, with 15 bases between. There are 14 residues in the CDR3. In germline, CDR1 is LGHNA, CDR2 YNFKEQ.

In this sample, this clonotype turned up a few times. The CDR3 nucleotides read TGTGCCAGTAGTATCCGACAGGGATCCGAGATTAATGGCTACACCTTC. Translating gives CASSIRQGSEINGYTF. The chain joins TRBV19 to TRBJ1-2; 7 positions agree with TRBD1. V dropped 3 bases and J dropped 6; count of bases not matched to a gene: 13. The CDR3 sequence is 16 residues long. CDR1 and CDR2 from the germline V gene are LNHDA and SQIVND (reference sequence). The whole variable domain, filled in from reference TRBV19 and TRBJ1-2, reads DGGITQSPKYLFRKEGQNVTLSCEQNLNHDAMYWYRQDPGQGLRLIYYSQIVNDFQKGDIAEGYSVSREKKESFPLTVTSAQKNPTAFYLCASSIRQGSEINGYTFGSGTRLTVV.

The gene calls are TRBV4-1 and TRBJ2-3, with 8 bases that match TRBD2. Germline V lookup: CDR1 MGHRA, CDR2 YSYEKL. The CDR3 sequence is 15 residues long. V lost 4 bases, J lost 1 base, and 4 bases stayed unmatched. CDR3 DNA: TGCGCCAGCAGCCGAATTAGCGGGGGCACAGATACGCAGTATTTT. Translated, it gives CASSRISGGTDTQYF.

The chain combines TRBV3-1 with TRBJ2-3; no clear D. The CDR3 extends over 16 amino acids. The V and J ends lost 2 bases and 2 bases respectively, with 14 bases between them. Germline assignment: CDR1 LGHDT and CDR2 YNNKEL (reference sequence). The CDR3 here is CASSQYGVRYTDTQYF. The CDR3 DNA follows: TGTGCCAGCAGCCAATACGGTGTTAGATACACAGATACGCAGTATTTT.

The V gene is TRBV6-5, the J gene TRBJ2-1; maybe TRBD2 (6 bases). CDR1 and CDR2 from the germline V gene are MNHEY and SVGAGI. This CDR3 has 18 amino acids. V gave up 3 bases and J gave up 4 bases, with 22 bases separating them. The CDR3 is CASSYLPGVSGDYNEQFF. The CDR3 bases are TGTGCCAGCAGTTATCTCCCGGGGGTATCGGGCGATTACAATGAGCAGTTCTTC.

Concerning this clonotype: At one end, the junction sequence differs from germline, possibly due to a read error. The CDR3 coding sequence is TGTGCCAGCAGTGAAGAGGGGACAGCGCGGCGTTTCTTC. Translation gives CASSEEGTARRFF. The rearrangement uses TRBV2 and TRBJ2-7, with TRBD1 matching over 7 bases. CDR1 is SNHLY and CDR2 is FYNNEI in the germline V gene. The CDR3 loop spans 13 amino acids.

The J gene is TRBJ1-4, the V gene TRBV5-1; D unclear. The CDR3 runs to 14 residues. The germline V gene has CDR1 SGHRS and CDR2 YFSETQ. Trimming removed 0 bases at V and 8 bases at J, with 11 bases between. The CDR3 DNA reads as TGCGCCAGCAGCTTGGAGTGGTTGTACGAAAAACTGTTTTTT. Protein: CASSLEWLYEKLFF.

This clonotype was detected a few times. This chain connects TRBV28 to TRBJ1-2; tentative D call: TRBD1 (5 bases). Trimming stripped 4 bases from V and 4 bases from J, with 19 bases between. This CDR3 comprises 16 residues. Germline CDR1 reads MDHEN; CDR2 reads SYDVKM. The CDR3 loop is CASSSASGLGGYGYTF. CDR3 nucleotides: TGTGCCAGCAGTTCGGCCTCCGGACTGGGGGGCTATGGCTACACCTTC.

The chain combines TRBV15 with TRBJ1-1; 9 bases map to TRBD1. Trimming cost V 8 bases and J 7 bases; bases outside gene matches: 5. The germline V gene encodes CDR1 LNHNV and CDR2 YYDKDF (reference sequence). The CDR3 runs 12 residues. The CDR3 DNA follows: TGTGCCACCGGACAGGGGATAGGTGAAGCTTTCTTT. Amino acids: CATGQGIGEAFF.

The chain employs TRBV3-1 and TRBJ2-2; TRBD2 matches at 10 bases. The CDR3 has 16 residues. CDR1 is LGHDT, CDR2 YNNKEL, per germline (reference sequence). With 1 base clipped from V and 6 bases from J, the junction kept 5 bases outside the gene matches. The CDR3 protein is CASSQGLAGASGELFF. The DNA of the CDR3 is TGTGCCAGCAGCCAAGGTCTAGCGGGAGCGTCCGGGGAGCTGTTTTTT.

The chain employs TRBV23-1 and TRBJ1-6; maybe TRBD1 (5 bases). TRBV23-1 falls under the ORF class, with uncertain function. V gave up 3 bases and J gave up 8 bases, with 20 bases separating them. This CDR3 has 17 residues. The CDR3 reads CASSHHPDPGVDSPLHF. CDR3 DNA: TGCGCCAGCAGTCACCACCCCGACCCGGGGGTGGATTCACCCCTCCACTTT.

The chain recombines TRBV5-1 with TRBJ2-5; TRBD2 might be the D (7 bases). This CDR3 comprises 15 residues. V lost 4 bases to trimming and J lost 5 bases, with 18 bases between them. CDR1 and CDR2 from the germline V gene are SGHRS and YFSETQ. The DNA for the CDR3 is TGCGCCAGCAGCCCCTCCAAGGGGGGGAAGGAGACCCAGTACTTC. Translated, it gives CASSPSKGGKETQYF.

This clonotype was detected many times. One junction end does not reproduce the germline sequence, and a read error may be involved. The CDR3 here is CATVPRRHTGELFF. The CDR3 DNA is TGCGCCACCGTCCCGAGGAGGCACACCGGGGAGCTGTTTTTT. The chain carries TRBV28 and TRBJ2-2, with D possibly being TRBD2 (5 bases). The CDR3 is 14 residues long. Germline V CDR1 and CDR2: MDHEN, SYDVKM. The variable domain in full, completed from reference TRBV28 and TRBJ2-2, reads DVKVTQSSRYLVKRTGEKVFLECVQDMDHENMFWYRQDPGLGLRLIYFSYDVKMKEKGDIPEGYSVSREKKERFSLILESASTNQTSMYLCATVPRRHTGELFFGEGSRLTVL.

This clonotype was detected ten times or more. The J gene is TRBJ2-2, the V gene TRBV4-2; 10 nucleotides match TRBD1. Germline-derived CDR1 and CDR2 are LGHNA and YNFKEQ. Trimming at V came to 3 bases and at J to 1 base, leaving 8 bases not matched to a gene. This CDR3 spans 18 amino acids. The CDR3 reads CASSQALGQGKNTGELFF. CDR3 DNA sequence: TGTGCCAGCAGCCAGGCTCTGGGACAGGGGAAGAACACCGGGGAGCTGTTTTTT.

The chain carries TRBV4-2 and TRBJ2-7; TRBD2 matches 11 bases. There are 17 residues in the CDR3. V lost 3 bases to trimming and J lost 2 bases; unmatched junction nucleotides: 9. Germline V CDR1 and CDR2: LGHNA, YNFKEQ. CDR3 DNA: TGTGCCAGCAGCCAGTTGAGTTCGGGACTAGCGGCCTACGAGCAGTACTTC. Translation gives CASSQLSSGLAAYEQYF.

CDR3 nucleotide sequence: TGCAGTGCTCTAGACTGGCAAGATACGCAGTATTTT. The encoded protein is CSALDWQDTQYF. The J gene is TRBJ2-3, the V gene TRBV20-1; the D is unclear. Germline loops: CDR1 DFQATT, CDR2 SNEGSKA (reference sequence). The V end lost 5 bases, the J end lost 5 bases, and 11 bases lay between the germline ends. CDR3 length: 12 amino acids.

This chain joins TRBV24-1 and TRBJ2-1; D may be TRBD2 (6 bases). Looked up from germline, CDR1 is KGHDR and CDR2 is SFDVKD. The V end lost 2 bases, the J end lost 2 bases, and 15 bases lay between the germline ends. This CDR3 contains 17 residues. CDR3 nucleotides: TGTGCCACCAGTGATTCGGCAGGGAGGAACGCCTACAATGAGCAGTTCTTC. Protein: CATSDSAGRNAYNEQFF.

The rearrangement links TRBV12-3 or TRBV12-4 to TRBJ1-2, with D uncertain. Trimming took off 6 bases at V and 6 bases at J, with 14 bases between the two ends. The CDR3 runs 13 residues. The CDR3 is CASSPIGNNGYTF. The CDR3, as DNA: TGTGCCAGCAGCCCCATCGGGAATAATGGCTACACCTTC.

This chain links TRBV21-1 with TRBJ1-1; TRBD1 is the table's D call, not checked against the DNA. TRBV21-1 counts as a pseudogene. The length of the CDR3 is 17 residues. The CDR3 here is CASSKDLDRVTLPEAFF. In DNA, the CDR3 is TGTGCCAGCAGCAAAGATTTGGACAGGGTAACTCTCCCTGAAGCTTTCTTT.

This clonotype was seen a handful of times. This chain joins TRBV12-5 and TRBJ2-7, with D hard to call. CDR1 and CDR2 from the germline V gene are LGHNT and FRNRAP. The CDR3 contains 13 residues. Trimming took 7 bases from V and 4 from J, leaving 14 bases between them. CDR3 region: CASAFSPLYEQYF. CDR3 in DNA: TGTGCTAGTGCCTTTTCCCCCCTGTACGAGCAGTACTTC. The full variable domain, its missing parts supplied by reference TRBV12-5 and TRBJ2-7, is DARVTQTPRHKVTEMGQEVTMRCQPILGHNTVFWYRQTMMQGLELLAYFRNRAPLDDSGMPKDRFSAEMPDATLATLKIQPSEPRDSAVYFCASAFSPLYEQYFGPGTRLTVT.

This clonotype was observed a handful of times. The chain joins TRBV6-1 to TRBJ1-5; 7 bases align to TRBD1. The CDR3 consists of 17 residues. Germline values: CDR1 MNHNS, CDR2 SASEGT. V was pared by 7 bases and J by 2 bases, with 14 bases of the junction left unmatched. Written as DNA, the CDR3 is TGTGCCAGCACCTCCGGGACAGTCCGCATCGGCAATCAGCCCCAGCATTTT. Protein sequence: CASTSGTVRIGNQPQHF.

This clonotype has a count of ten or more. The chain couples TRBV10-3 to TRBJ2-7; D possibly corresponds to TRBD2 (6 bases). The CDR3 has 11 residues. CDR1 is ENHRY and CDR2 is SYGVKD in the germline V gene. Trimming took 10 bases from V and 6 from J, leaving 13 bases between them. The DNA for the CDR3 is TGTGCCACCTCCGAGGGAGGCGAGCAGTACGTC. It specifies CATSEGGEQYV.

The chain employs TRBV28 and TRBJ2-1; perhaps TRBD2 as D (7 bases). Germline assignment: CDR1 MDHEN and CDR2 SYDVKM. Trimming took off 7 bases at V and 12 bases at J, with 22 bases between the two ends. The CDR3 runs 14 residues. As DNA, the CDR3 is TGTGCCAGCACTCCTGGGGGGGGCCCTAGGGGGCAGTTCTTC. Residues: CASTPGGGPRGQFF.

This clonotype occurred many times. V usage is TRBV5-6 and J usage is TRBJ2-5; tentative D call: TRBD1 (5 bases). The CDR3 consists of 14 residues. V lost 2 bases, J lost 2 bases, and 10 bases lay in between. Germline CDR1 is SGHDT and CDR2 is YYEEEE. The CDR3 nucleotides read TGTGCCAGCAGCTTCAAGGGGTCGCAAGAGACCCAGTACTTC. This encodes CASSFKGSQETQYF. Looking up the rest from reference TRBV5-6 and TRBJ2-5 gives the full variable domain: DAGVTQSPTHLIKTRGQQVTLRCSPKSGHDTVSWYQQALGQGPQFIFQYYEEEERQRGNFPDRFSGHQFPNYSSELNVNALLLGDSALYLCASSFKGSQETQYFGPGTRLLVL.

This clonotype was seen repeatedly, ten times or more. V gene TRBV4-1 combines with J gene TRBJ1-1, with a possible D match to TRBD1 (5 bases). V gave up 0 bases and J gave up 8 bases, with 19 bases separating them. Germline V gives CDR1 MGHRA, CDR2 YSYEKL. The CDR3 length is 16 residues. The CDR3 DNA reads as TGCGCCAGCAGCCAAGATAGGGGACGCCCTGCTGACGAAGCTTTCTTT. Translation gives CASSQDRGRPADEAFF.

V and J are TRBV6-1 and TRBJ1-5, with D unclear. There are 14 residues in the CDR3. From germline, CDR1 is MNHNS and CDR2 SASEGT. Trimming removed 3 bases at V and 4 bases at J, with 10 bases between. The CDR3 protein is CASSDGRPNQPQHF. CDR3 coding DNA: TGTGCCAGCAGTGATGGACGGCCTAATCAGCCCCAGCATTTT.